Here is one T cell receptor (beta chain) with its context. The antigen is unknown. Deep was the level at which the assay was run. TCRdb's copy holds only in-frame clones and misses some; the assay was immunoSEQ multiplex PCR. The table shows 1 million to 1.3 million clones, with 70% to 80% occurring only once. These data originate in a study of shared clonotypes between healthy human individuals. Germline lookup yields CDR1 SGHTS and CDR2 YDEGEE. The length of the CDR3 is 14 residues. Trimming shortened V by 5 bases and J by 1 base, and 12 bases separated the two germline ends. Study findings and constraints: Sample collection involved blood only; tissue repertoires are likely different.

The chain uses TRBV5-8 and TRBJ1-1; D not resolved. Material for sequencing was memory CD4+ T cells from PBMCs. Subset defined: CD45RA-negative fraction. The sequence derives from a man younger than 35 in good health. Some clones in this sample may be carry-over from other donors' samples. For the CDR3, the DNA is TGTGCCAGCAGTATCAGAGGGAAGAACACTGAAGCTTTCTTT. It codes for CASSIRGKNTEAFF.